This T cell receptor beta chain emerged from a study of T-cell reconstitution after alpha-beta-depleted transplantation in children. This clonotype was counted only a few times. Germline V gene data show CDR1 as MGHRA and CDR2 as YSYEKL. This CDR3 is 14 amino acids long. Between the trimmed V and J ends, which lost 5 bases and 0 bases, there was a span of 11 bases. Unique molecular identifiers featured in how the TCRbeta library was prepared. Using its own MiXCR run on the PCR reads, TCRdb lists one record per CDR3 protein. The sample lists about 540,000 distinct CDR3 sequences, around 19% occurring once.

This sequence joins TRBV4-1 and TRBJ2-7; D is ambiguous. The sample consisted of PBMCs from the stem cell graft donor, taken from the stem cell graft. This receptor was identified in a human donor who donated a stem cell graft to a child with acute lymphoblastic leukemia. The CDR3 loop is CASSSTETSYEQYF. The DNA of the CDR3 is TGCGCCAGCAGCTCTACAGAGACCTCCTACGAGCAGTACTTC.